This TCR beta chain stems from a study of T-cell reconstitution after alpha-beta-depleted transplantation in children. There are 16 residues in the CDR3. The V gene's germline CDR1 is SGHTA and CDR2 FQGNSA. The junction had 12 bases not matched to a gene; V was cut back by 5 bases and J by 8 bases. Unique molecular identifiers were incorporated into the prepared TCRbeta library. MiXCR was run by TCRdb on the PCR reads, yielding one entry per CDR3 protein. This table holds hundreds of thousands of distinct CDR3 sequences, 13% found once. Overall study findings and caveats: At around two months after transplant, the alpha-beta T cells were reportedly derived from several hundred expanded clones that came from non-depleted graft cells. Newly made T cells mostly supplied T-cell counts and diversity one year after transplant. High day-60 TCRbeta diversity in some patients came from surviving recipient T cells and thymic progenitors.

About this clonotype itself: Antigen unknown.

The chain carries TRBV7-2 and TRBJ1-2; 12 bases are shared with TRBD1. This sample comprised PBMCs, mostly from graft donor cells, obtained 360 days after TCRalphabeta/CD19-depleted stem cell transplant. The clonotype was recovered from a male patient younger than 18 who had a stem cell transplant for acute myeloid leukemia, so the T cells may come from the graft donor. CDR3: CASSLRPGTGGEGYTF. CDR3 nucleotides: TGTGCCAGCAGCCTACGTCCCGGGACAGGGGGCGAAGGCTACACCTTC.